This TCR beta chain came from a study of T cell responses to AZD1222 COVID-19 vaccine (dated by TCRdb to the early 2020s). In terms of the full investigation: AZD1222 recipients given second doses at about 4 weeks or at about 12 weeks were pooled, since spike-specific TCR depth and breadth were not found to differ between the two schedules. TCR sequencing covered more than 230 trial participants: 207 given two doses of AZD1222 and approximately 26 given two doses of MenACWY control vaccine. Trial participants were enrolled by age into subgroups of 18-55, 56-69 and 70-plus years, and around 150, 28 and 57 TCR-sequenced participants, respectively, were included in these subgroups.

From its cysteine to its phenylalanine, the CDR3 spans 16 amino acids. The sequence is cut down to CDR3 DNA, 48 bases in frame from base 1. Unmatched junction bases come to 7, with V trimmed by 5 bases and J by 2 bases. The germline V gene encodes CDR1 SGHVS and CDR2 FNYEAQ. What the work shows at the level of the full study, not this receptor alone: CD4 TCRs associated with the vaccine covered the entire spike protein, and the dominant responses were in regions 160-218 and 743-854. Participants were mostly white British and included more females than males, and it was suggested by the authors that clonal diversity may have been underestimated. Conclusions about previously exposed vaccinees were limited because only six AZD1222 recipients were SARS-CoV-2 seropositive at baseline. The 56-69-year group was small, and its depth increase did not reach significance, likely because of low power. A significant rise in spike-specific TCR breadth and depth was observed after two AZD1222 doses relative to day 0 and relative to MenACWY recipients. Because no day 14 peak-response samples were available, the repertoires could be characterized only after the peak T cell response. Reportedly, close to half of the unique spike-specific TCRs recognized epitopes lying outside the regions that are mutated in the B.1.351 and B.1.1.7 variants.

The CDR3 regions of human TCRbeta chains were analyzed by immunosequencing. The paper's data handling went like this. Repertoire TCRs were matched against a reference library of SARS-CoV-2-specific TCRs generated with the MIRA antigen-specificity platform. Breadth was defined as the fraction of unique TCRs that were SARS-CoV-2-associated, and depth was defined as the fraction of total T cells that were SARS-CoV-2-associated. Using the MIRA data, each spike-specific TCR was mapped to the spike region that the TCR reacts to and placed in a CD4 or CD8 class. Log10-transformed breadth and depth values were compared by one-way ANOVA with Sidak's multiple comparisons tests. As stored in TCRdb, this immuneACCESS dataset retains in-frame rearrangements with V and J assigned. A fraction of the clones does not appear; measured against another copy, unresolved V genes explain less than half of the discrepancy, and the remainder lacks a known reason. That table gives V, J and clone size, and the DNA gave D and trimming. The sample yields 80,000 or so clones; around nine tenths were counted once. The top ten clonotypes cover about 5.2% of the sample.

Read against the paper, the sample's time point label means: baseline before first vaccination. Samples from vaccinated people were obtained from the UK trials COV001 and COV002, which included a single-blind randomized controlled phase 2/3 trial of AZD1222 (ChAdOx1 nCoV-19) in healthy adults. For TCRbeta chain sequencing, PBMC samples were collected from trial participants at day 0 and at day 28 after the second dose. This clone appeared a single time. No antigen is known for it. The record has no base qualities; no much larger clone is one base away. Here the sequenced sample was peripheral blood, taken on day 0 of AZD1222 vaccination. The TCR was taken from an adult in good health. Recombination connected TRBV7-6 to TRBJ1-5; 9 junctional bases match TRBD1. Read as DNA, the sequence is TGTGCCAGCAGCCCTACAGGGGGCTCGGGCAATCAGCCCCAGCATTTT. The encoded protein is CASSPTGGSGNQPQHF.